These 6 T cell receptor beta chains originate from one sample sequenced in a study of cytomegalovirus exposure and HLA in healthy donors. PCR primers comprised 60 Vbeta and 13 Jbeta primers. Here immunoSEQ multiplex PCR was the method, and the copy in TCRdb shows in-frame clones only, minus some. Of approximately 160,000 clones in the sample, 70% to 75% were seen once. Sequences were obtained from PBMCs. These receptors were taken from a young man in good health and CMV-seropositive.

The CDR3 here is CASSRLAGSDTQYF. Written as DNA, the CDR3 is TGTGCCAGCAGTAGACTAGCGGGGTCAGATACGCAGTATTTT. The chain is built from TRBV6-6 and TRBJ2-3; the match to TRBD2 covers 11 bases. CDR1 and CDR2 from the germline V gene are MNHNY and SVGAGI (reference sequence). V was pared by 5 bases and J by 4 bases, with 2 bases of the junction left unmatched. The CDR3 contains 14 residues.

V is TRBV28 and J is TRBJ1-1; D may be TRBD1 (5 bases). The germline gives CDR1 MDHEN, CDR2 SYDVKM. There are 14 residues in the CDR3. The germline V and J ends were trimmed by 6 bases and 5 bases, with 16 bases remaining between them. CDR3 bases: TGTGCCAGCAGCCGTACACCAAAGGGGACTGAAGCTTTCTTT. Its protein is CASSRTPKGTEAFF.

The chain links TRBV5-1 to TRBJ2-5, with D unresolved. CDR1 and CDR2 (germline): SGHRS, YFSETQ. V gave up 4 bases and J gave up 2 bases, with 9 bases separating them. The CDR3 length is 13 residues. The CDR3 DNA sequence: TGCGCCAGCAGCCCTGACTGGCAAGAGACCCAGTACTTC. This encodes CASSPDWQETQYF. Full variable domain (outside the CDR3, taken from reference TRBV5-1 and TRBJ2-5): KAGVTQTPRYLIKTRGQQVTLSCSPISGHRSVSWYQQTPGQGLQFLFEYFSETQRNKGNFPGRFSGRQFSNSRSEMNVSTLELGDSALYLCASSPDWQETQYFGPGTRLLVL.

V and J are TRBV20-1 and TRBJ1-1, with D possibly being TRBD1 (6 bases). CDR3 length equals 11 residues. Between the trimmed V and J ends, which lost 6 bases and 8 bases, there was a span of 13 bases. The germline V gene has CDR1 DFQATT and CDR2 SNEGSKA (reference sequence). The CDR3: CSARDILEAFF. CDR3 in DNA: TGCAGTGCCAGGGACATTCTAGAAGCTTTCTTT.

The gene calls are TRBV6-5 and TRBJ2-1; 7 bases agree with TRBD2. This CDR3 is built from 13 residues. Germline assignment: CDR1 MNHEY and CDR2 SVGAGI. J lost 7 bases, V lost 8 bases, and 8 bases had no gene match. The CDR3 DNA reads as TGTGCCAGCCGTATGAGCGGGGAGAATGAGCAGTTCTTC. The encoded protein is CASRMSGENEQFF.

The CDR3 sequence: CASKYRGLGVTEAFF. In nucleotides, the CDR3 is TGTGCCAGTAAATACAGGGGGCTTGGGGTCACTGAAGCTTTCTTT. The rearrangement links TRBV19 to TRBJ1-1; TRBD1 agrees at 9 bases. CDR3 length: 15 residues. CDR1 LNHDA and CDR2 SQIVND come from the germline V gene (reference sequence). After removal of 7 bases from V and 4 bases from J, the junction contained 10 bases not matched to a gene.